This T cell receptor beta chain was observed in a study of neoadjuvant nivolumab and ipilimumab in lung cancer. Study-level findings and limits: From pretherapy to surgery, tumor richness and clonality rose with dual therapy.

The CDR3 has 15 amino acids. CDR1 is MNHNY and CDR2 is SVGAGI in the germline V gene (reference sequence). V was trimmed by 4 bases and J by 15 bases, leaving 25 bases between them. Clones were sequenced by immunoSEQ multiplex PCR, and TCRdb holds only the in-frame ones, with some missing. The sample yields more than 7,500 clones, roughly four fifths seen once. In regard to this clone: The antigen remains unidentified.

Sequenced material: peripheral blood, taken before neoadjuvant nivolumab, alone or with ipilimumab. This TCR came from an adult with non-small cell lung cancer. The rearrangement uses TRBV6-6 and TRBJ2-1; possibly TRBD2 for D (6 bases). The CDR3 DNA sequence: TGTGCCAGCAGTTCGAATTGGGTTGGGACTCGGAGTACGTTCTTC. Its translation: CASSSNWVGTRSTFF.